The clone carrying this T cell receptor beta chain has a handful of counts. Its antigen remains unidentified. The source of the sample is a study of T cells after yellow fever vaccination. General study results and limits: Contaminating bulk clonotypes could be abundant in FACS-sorted repertoires.

The V gene's germline CDR1 is MNHNY and CDR2 SVGAGI (reference sequence). Trimming stripped 6 bases from V and 4 bases from J, with 14 bases between. CDR3 length equals 14 residues. The authors made TCR cDNA by 5'RACE template switching, adding a universal primer site and UMIs. TCRdb reanalysed the 5' RACE reads using MiXCR and keeps one entry per CDR3 protein. The sample includes about 340,000 distinct CDR3 sequences, 12% seen only once; the top ten take roughly 3.1%. The chain combines TRBV6-6 with TRBJ2-3, with D tentatively TRBD1 (6 bases). Here the sequenced sample was CD4+ T cells sorted from PBMCs, taken 15 days after the yellow fever booster vaccination. The TCR comes from a man aged 18 to 35 who received the YFV17D yellow fever vaccine. CDR3 bases: TGTGCCAGCAGAATTGGCAGGGGCGCAGATACGCAGTATTTT. It translates to CASRIGRGADTQYF.